Listed below are T cell receptor beta chains from one sample, sequenced in a study of early T cells in non-severe SARS-CoV-2 infection. MiXCR was run by TCRdb on the 5' RACE reads, yielding one entry per CDR3 protein. The table lists under 20,000 distinct CDR3 sequences, about 4.8% of them singletons. The specimen was whole blood. Receptors originate from an adult who was a healthcare worker with PCR-confirmed SARS-CoV-2 infection or an uninfected control (not recorded which). CDR3s include the opening cysteine and the closing phenylalanine or tryptophan. A D gene is named only where the DNA matches it firmly. Size is omitted from some rows. Given values are once, few, many or a class for expanded clones.

clone_size	d_call	v_call	j_call	cdr3_nt	cdr3_aa
NA	NA	TRBV3-2	TRBJ2-7	TGTGCCAGCAGCCATGAAGGGGAACCCTACGAGCAGTACTTC	CASSHEGEPYEQYF
few	NA	TRBV3-1	TRBJ1-1	TGTGCCAGCAGCCTTAAAGGGCTCATGAACACTGAAGCTTTCTTT	CASSLKGLMNTEAFF
many	TRBD2	TRBV27	TRBJ2-7	TGTGCCAGCATTCCAACCGGGAGGAAGGAGCTGTTTGGTATCTACGAGCAGTACTTC	CASIPTGRKELFGIYEQYF
medium-sized	NA	TRBV20-1	TRBJ2-7	TGCAGTGCTAGCCCGCCAGGCCACTACGAGCAGTACTTC	CSASPPGHYEQYF
few	TRBD2	TRBV28	TRBJ2-1	TGTGCCAGTTCAAATCTAGCGGGAGCCGACGAGCAGTTCTTC	CASSNLAGADEQFF
many	NA	TRBV6-2/TRBV6-3	TRBJ2-7	TGTGCCAGCAGTTACCAAGGCCAGGGAAGAGGCTCCTACGAGCAGTACTTC	CASSYQGQGRGSYEQYF
many	TRBD1	TRBV6-5	TRBJ1-1	TGTGCCAGCAGCCGGAGGACAGGGGGCTACCGGGACACTGAAGCTTTCTTT	CASSRRTGGYRDTEAFF
many	TRBD2	TRBV27	TRBJ2-1	TGTGCCAGCAGTTTAGTAAGTAGCGGGAGTCGTAACAATGAGCAGTTCTTC	CASSLVSSGSRNNEQFF
many	TRBD2	TRBV5-1	TRBJ2-1	TGCGCCAGCAGCTCATCCATGGCGGGAGGGGATAGGGATGAGCAGTTCTTC	CASSSSMAGGDRDEQFF
many	TRBD2	TRBV6-2/TRBV6-3	TRBJ2-3	TGTGCCAGCAGCTACACGACTAGCGGGAGTGCTGATTGGGAGAGAGATACGCAGTATTTT	CASSYTTSGSADWERDTQYF
NA	TRBD2	TRBV18	TRBJ2-1	TGTGCCAGCTCCCCGGGGCGGGAGATAAGGAATGAGCAGTTCTTC	CASSPGREIRNEQFF
many	TRBD1	TRBV7-2	TRBJ2-7	TGTGCCAGCAGCTTAAGCATGGGGACAGGGACCTACGAGCAGTACTTC	CASSLSMGTGTYEQYF
many	NA	TRBV20-1	TRBJ1-5	TGCAGTGCTAGAGGTCTCCCCTCCGGGTATCAGCCCCAGCATTTT	CSARGLPSGYQPQHF
many	NA	TRBV28	TRBJ2-3	TGTGCCAGCAGTTCCCCGTCTAATCAAGATACGCAGTATTTT	CASSSPSNQDTQYF
NA	TRBD2	TRBV19	TRBJ2-2	TGTGCCAGTAGTAATAGCGGGAGGGGGACCGGGGAGCTGTTTTTT	CASSNSGRGTGELFF
many	NA	TRBV20-1	TRBJ2-1	TGCAGTGCTCCGGCGAGCCCCCATGAGCAGTTCTTC	CSAPASPHEQFF
many	TRBD2	TRBV20-1	TRBJ2-7	TGCAGTGCTAGAAGACTAGCGGGGGTCTACGAGCAGTACTTC	CSARRLAGVYEQYF
NA	TRBD2	TRBV20-1	TRBJ2-1	TGCAGTGCTAGAGATGGGGTAGCGGGTCCCACTGAGCAGTTCTTC	CSARDGVAGPTEQFF
NA	NA	TRBV7-6	TRBJ2-3	TGTGCCAGCAGCGCCGGGGTGCCGGAGGCTGGCACAGATACGCAGTATTTT	CASSAGVPEAGTDTQYF
few	NA	TRBV7-8	TRBJ1-5	TGTGCCAGCAGCTTAGACAGCTACAATCAGCCCCAGCATTTT	CASSLDSYNQPQHF
many	NA	TRBV24-1	TRBJ2-5	TGTGCCACCAGTGATTTCCTCGGGGTTCAAGAGACCCAGTACTTC	CATSDFLGVQETQYF
medium-sized	TRBD1	TRBV12-3/TRBV12-4	TRBJ1-5	TGTGCCAGCAGTTCAACTTTCGGACAGGGTGACAATCAGCCCCAGCATTTT	CASSSTFGQGDNQPQHF
many	NA	TRBV27	TRBJ1-1	TGTGCCAGCAGGCCGGGACTAACCACTGAAGCTTTCTTT	CASRPGLTTEAFF
many	NA	TRBV28	TRBJ2-1	TGTGCCAGCAGTCTGAGGGTAATATACAGGGAGCAGTTCTTC	CASSLRVIYREQFF
many	NA	TRBV5-1	TRBJ2-5	TGCGCCAGCAGCTTGATGTTTCTAGCAGGAGAGGAGACCCAGTACTTC	CASSLMFLAGEETQYF
few	TRBD1	TRBV12-3/TRBV12-4	TRBJ1-5	TGTGCCAGCAGTTTAAGTCAGGGGGCTAATCAGCCCCAGCATTTT	CASSLSQGANQPQHF
NA	NA	TRBV12-3/TRBV12-4	TRBJ2-1	TGTGCCAGCAGTTTCTTTTACGGCGATGAGCAGTTCTTC	CASSFFYGDEQFF
medium-sized	TRBD2	TRBV7-8	TRBJ2-7	TGTGCCAGCAGTTGGACTAGCGGGGCCTACGAGCAGTACTTC	CASSWTSGAYEQYF